The subject of this entry is one T cell receptor (beta chain). This entry belongs to a study of blood T cell repertoires in COVID-19. Participants were aged about 18 to 100 years from approximately 24 US areas. Assignment of participants to cohorts was predicated upon participant-reported clinical history. All recovered Cohort 3 donors got two negative PCRs, got clearance, or saw symptom resolution. Under the authors' procedure: Amplified reference gene primers provided the basis for estimating nucleated cell counts. Here immunoSEQ multiplex PCR was the method, and the copy in TCRdb shows in-frame clones only, minus some. V and J calls plus clone size are reproduced from that table; the DNA served to infer D and trimming. Here the sample spans approximately 350,000 clones, less than 90% being singletons. Looked up from germline, CDR1 is SGHNT and CDR2 is YYREEE (reference sequence). Trimming removed 7 bases at V and 0 bases at J, with 25 bases between. The CDR3 covers 18 residues.

The receptor's source is a woman aged 45-59 years who had recovered from COVID-19. The source material was PBMCs or T cells enriched from blood (not recorded which). The rearrangement links TRBV5-4 to TRBJ1-1; D remains ambiguous. CDR3 sequence (DNA): TGTGCCAGCGGCTCGGGAGGGAGCACTGCGGGGATGAACACTGAAGCTTTCTTT. It yields the protein CASGSGGSTAGMNTEAFF.